The rows below give T cell receptor beta chains drawn from one sample of a study of response to subunit inactivated influenza vaccine. MiXCR, run by TCRdb on the RT-PCR reads, gives a single entry per CDR3 protein. The sample yields hundreds of thousands of distinct CDR3 sequences, less than 25% seen once. Here the sequenced sample was PBMCs from blood, taken less than 22 months after vaccination. Source of these receptors: a man between 45 and 75 years old who received an inactivated influenza vaccine. The CDR3 runs from the conserved cysteine through the conserved F or W. A D gene is named only where the DNA matches it firmly. The size field is filled for only some rows; it gives once, few, many or a size class.

size: many
D: -
J: TRBJ1-6
length: 15
V: TRBV12-3/TRBV12-4
DNA: TGTGCCAGCAGTTTGAAGACAGGATATAATTCACCCCTCCACTTT
CDR3: CASSLKTGYNSPLHF

size: few
D: -
J: TRBJ1-1
length: 14
V: TRBV20-1
DNA: TGCAGTGCTAGAGTGGGAAGGGGGAACACTGAAGCTTTCTTT
CDR3: CSARVGRGNTEAFF

size: -
D: -
J: TRBJ1-4
length: 15
V: TRBV28
DNA: TGTGCCAGCAGTCTCGACGTAAGGAGGAGTGAAAAACTGTTTTTT
CDR3: CASSLDVRRSEKLFF

size: few
D: TRBD2
J: TRBJ2-1
length: 18
V: TRBV5-5
DNA: TGTGCCAGCAGCTTCACTAGCGGGGGGCACTTTTTGCGGAATGAGCAGTTCTTC
CDR3: CASSFTSGGHFLRNEQFF

size: many
D: -
J: TRBJ1-1
length: 12
V: TRBV29-1
DNA: TGCAGCGTTTCAGACAGTAACACTGAAGCTTTCTTT
CDR3: CSVSDSNTEAFF

size: -
D: TRBD2
J: TRBJ2-1
length: 13
V: TRBV12-3/TRBV12-4
DNA: TGTGCCAGCGGCCCTCCCGGGGGGAATGAGCAGTTCTTC
CDR3: CASGPPGGNEQFF

size: -
D: -
J: TRBJ1-1
length: 14
V: TRBV7-6
DNA: TGTGCCAGCAGCTTGGAGGACACGAACACTGAAGCTTTCTTT
CDR3: CASSLEDTNTEAFF

size: few
D: TRBD1
J: TRBJ1-1
length: 13
V: TRBV6-2/TRBV6-3
DNA: TGTGCCAGCAGTCGACAGGGAACCACTGAAGCTTTCTTT
CDR3: CASSRQGTTEAFF

size: -
D: -
J: TRBJ2-1
length: 15
V: TRBV4-2
DNA: TGTGCCAGCAGCCAATCCTTGGCAGTATACAATGAGCAGTTCTTC
CDR3: CASSQSLAVYNEQFF

size: -
D: TRBD2
J: TRBJ2-2
length: 16
V: TRBV28
DNA: TGTGCCAGCACCGAAAGGCTAGCGGGAGTGACCGGGGAGCTGTTTTTT
CDR3: CASTERLAGVTGELFF

size: -
D: -
J: TRBJ1-5
length: 13
V: TRBV29-1
DNA: TGCAGCGTTGGGGGCGGGGGAGGTCAGCCCCAGCATTTT
CDR3: CSVGGGGGQPQHF

size: -
D: -
J: TRBJ1-2
length: 21
V: TRBV14
DNA: TGTGCCAGCAGCCAAGATCGGGCAGGGCGATCGAAGGCTCCCTATTTTTATGGCTACACCTTC
CDR3: CASSQDRAGRSKAPYFYGYTF

size: few
D: -
J: TRBJ1-1
length: 14
V: TRBV6-1
DNA: TGTGCCAGCAGTGAACTCCCGGGGGAGACTGAAGCTTTCTTT
CDR3: CASSELPGETEAFF

size: -
D: TRBD1
J: TRBJ2-5
length: 15
V: TRBV7-9
DNA: TGTGCCAGCAGCCGAACAGGGGGCTTGGGGAAGACCCAGTACTTC
CDR3: CASSRTGGLGKTQYF

size: -
D: -
J: TRBJ1-4
length: 18
V: TRBV9
DNA: TGTGCCAGCAGCGTAGCCCCCGGACAGTCCCCAATCAATGAAAAACTGTTTTTT
CDR3: CASSVAPGQSPINEKLFF

size: -
D: TRBD2
J: TRBJ2-1
length: 16
V: TRBV5-1
DNA: TGCGCCAGCAGCTTTACGGGACTAGCGGGAGATAATGAGCAGTTCTTC
CDR3: CASSFTGLAGDNEQFF

size: -
D: -
J: TRBJ1-2
length: 15
V: TRBV4-1
DNA: TGCGCCAGCAGCCAAGATGGGCTCCGGAGCTATGGCTACACCTTC
CDR3: CASSQDGLRSYGYTF

size: -
D: TRBD1
J: TRBJ1-5
length: 14
V: TRBV6-2/TRBV6-3
DNA: TGTGCCACCCGGGGACAGGGTGTGGATCAGCCCCAGCATTTT
CDR3: CATRGQGVDQPQHF

size: few
D: -
J: TRBJ1-1
length: 19
V: TRBV19
DNA: TGTGCCAGTAGTACCCGGGGACCTCGGGTAAAAGTAGGTAACACTGAAGCTTTCTTT
CDR3: CASSTRGPRVKVGNTEAFF

size: few
D: -
J: TRBJ1-6
length: 17
V: TRBV6-2/TRBV6-3
DNA: TGTGCCAGCAGATCACTCTCAGAGAGCTCCTATAATTCACCCCTCCACTTT
CDR3: CASRSLSESSYNSPLHF

size: -
D: TRBD1
J: TRBJ2-7
length: 16
V: TRBV15
DNA: TGTGCCACCAGCAGAGTCTGGGGACAGGGCTCCTACGAGCAGTACTTC
CDR3: CATSRVWGQGSYEQYF

size: -
D: -
J: TRBJ1-4
length: 16
V: TRBV5-1
DNA: TGCGCCAGCAGCCTGGATACACGGTCTTCGATGGAAAAACTGTTTTTT
CDR3: CASSLDTRSSMEKLFF

size: -
D: -
J: TRBJ1-1
length: 14
V: TRBV12-3/TRBV12-4
DNA: TGTGCCAGCAGCCGGGACCGCCCGGGTACTGAAGCTTTCTTT
CDR3: CASSRDRPGTEAFF

size: few
D: -
J: TRBJ1-5
length: 13
V: TRBV12-3/TRBV12-4
DNA: TGTGCCAGCAGTTTGGGTCACAATCAGCCCCAGCATTTT
CDR3: CASSLGHNQPQHF

size: many
D: -
J: TRBJ1-4
length: 16
V: TRBV5-1
DNA: TGCGCCAGCAGCTTGGTTGGATTTGCAACTAATGAAAAACTGTTTTTT
CDR3: CASSLVGFATNEKLFF

size: -
D: TRBD1
J: TRBJ2-7
length: 16
V: TRBV12-3/TRBV12-4
DNA: TGTGCCAGCAGTTTTAGATGGACAGGGGACTCCTACGAGCAGTACTTC
CDR3: CASSFRWTGDSYEQYF

size: many
D: TRBD2
J: TRBJ2-5
length: 17
V: TRBV4-2
DNA: TGTGCCAGCAGCCAAGATCTGGCTAGCGGGCCTCAAGAGACCCAGTACTTC
CDR3: CASSQDLASGPQETQYF

size: -
D: -
J: TRBJ2-3
length: 13
V: TRBV5-4
DNA: TGTGCCAGCACCGCTGGGTCCCCAGATACGCAGTATTTT
CDR3: CASTAGSPDTQYF

size: -
D: -
J: TRBJ2-4
length: 13
V: TRBV6-2/TRBV6-3
DNA: TGTGCCAGCAGTTCAACGGGTGGTTACATTCAGTACTTC
CDR3: CASSSTGGYIQYF

size: -
D: TRBD1
J: TRBJ1-1
length: 12
V: TRBV9
DNA: TGTGCCAGCAGCGGCGGGGACAGCGAAGCTTTCTTT
CDR3: CASSGGDSEAFF

size: few
D: TRBD1
J: TRBJ1-1
length: 17
V: TRBV19
DNA: TGTGCCAGTACCTCATTCCCTCGACAGGGGCTCAACACTGAAGCTTTCTTT
CDR3: CASTSFPRQGLNTEAFF

size: -
D: TRBD1
J: TRBJ1-1
length: 12
V: TRBV20-1
DNA: TGCAGTGCTGGCAGGGGGCGAACTGAAGCTTTCTTT
CDR3: CSAGRGRTEAFF

size: -
D: -
J: TRBJ2-1
length: 14
V: TRBV11-2
DNA: TGTGCCAGCAACCACGAGCCGGAGTACAATGAGCAGTTCTTC
CDR3: CASNHEPEYNEQFF

size: -
D: TRBD1
J: TRBJ2-7
length: 13
V: TRBV29-1
DNA: TGCAGCGGACAGGGACCAACCTCCTACGAGCAGTACTTC
CDR3: CSGQGPTSYEQYF

size: -
D: -
J: TRBJ2-7
length: 15
V: TRBV28
DNA: TGTGCCAGCAGTTTGGGCTCGTCAAGCTCCTACGAGCAGTACTTC
CDR3: CASSLGSSSSYEQYF

size: -
D: TRBD1
J: TRBJ2-7
length: 11
V: TRBV5-1
DNA: TGCGCCAGCAGCCAGGGGGCCCTATCGTACTTC
CDR3: CASSQGALSYF

size: many
D: -
J: TRBJ1-1
length: 17
V: TRBV7-9
DNA: TGTGCCAGCAGCCCACGTTCCCTAACTGAAGTGAACACTGAAGCTTTCTTT
CDR3: CASSPRSLTEVNTEAFF

size: -
D: -
J: TRBJ2-7
length: 15
V: TRBV28
DNA: TGTGCCAGCTCATCGCCGGGACGCCTTAAAGACGAGCAGTACTTC
CDR3: CASSSPGRLKDEQYF